The following is a TCR beta chain sequence with its context. The record originates from a study of identical twins. Trimming pared 5 bases from V and 7 bases from J, leaving 33 bases between. The germline gives CDR1 SGHAT, CDR2 FQNNGV. The CDR3 spans 20 residues. TCRdb reprocessed the 5' RACE reads with MiXCR, giving one entry per CDR3 protein. The sample yields 200,000 or so distinct CDR3 sequences, approximately 16% seen once. These sequences were also reported in another study, on T cells expressing NK-cell markers. That work adds: What remained unclear was the HCMV specificity of expanded NKG2C+ T cell clones.

The V gene is TRBV11-2, the J gene TRBJ2-1, with D tentatively TRBD1 or TRBD2 (7 bases each). This sequence originates from a woman under 30 in good health. The sample comprised CD8+ T cells sorted from blood. Here the CDR3 DNA reads TGTGCCAGCAGCCCTTGGGAAGGGACAGCCGAAAGGGGGGGACAAAATGAGCAGTTCTTC. This sequence encodes CASSPWEGTAERGGQNEQFF.